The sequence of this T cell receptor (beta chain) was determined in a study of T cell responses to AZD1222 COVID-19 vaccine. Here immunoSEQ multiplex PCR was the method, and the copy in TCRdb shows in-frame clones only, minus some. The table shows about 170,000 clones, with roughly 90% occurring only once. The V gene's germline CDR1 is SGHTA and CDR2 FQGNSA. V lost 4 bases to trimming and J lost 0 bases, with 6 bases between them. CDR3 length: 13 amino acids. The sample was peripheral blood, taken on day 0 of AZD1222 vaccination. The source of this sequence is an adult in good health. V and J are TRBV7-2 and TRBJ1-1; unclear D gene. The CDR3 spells CASSSWVNTEAFF. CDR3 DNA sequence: TGTGCCAGCAGCTCCTGGGTGAACACTGAAGCTTTCTTT. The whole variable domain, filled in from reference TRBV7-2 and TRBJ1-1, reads GAGVSQSPSNKVTEKGKDVELRCDPISGHTALYWYRQSLGQGLEFLIYFQGNSAPDKSGLPSDRFSAERTGGSVSTLTIQRTQQEDSAVYLCASSSWVNTEAFFGQGTRLTVV.